The 13 T cell receptor beta chains below were found in one sample sequenced in a study of CXCR3-negative and CXCR3-positive naive CD8 T cells. The TRB libraries of cDNA were built by UMI-labeled 5' RACE. TCRdb re-called the 5' RACE reads; one entry per CDR3 protein, DNA not given. The sample totals 100,000 to 150,000 distinct CDR3 sequences. The sample comprised naive CXCR3- CD8+ T cells from blood. Indicated subset: CD45RO-CCR7+CD27+CD95- naive CD8+ T cells lacking CXCR3 (TNR3-). The receptors stem from a human donor in good health. Some clones in this sample may be carry-over from other donors' samples.

CDR3 sequence reads: CSARGEGKVFAETQYF. This chain links TRBV20-1 with TRBJ2-5; as DNA is missing, the TRBD2 call by TCRdb cannot be tested. CDR3 length equals 16 residues. CDR1 and CDR2 from the germline V gene are DFQATT and SNEGSKA (reference sequence).

The genes are TRBV11-2 and TRBJ2-5; TCRdb indicates TRBD1, and absent DNA this call remains unverified. This CDR3 has 14 amino acids. Per germline, CDR1 SGHAT and CDR2 FQNNGV. The chain's CDR3 is CASTLGHRQETQYF.

The CDR3 protein is CASSRGPEAFF. The chain carries TRBV7-9 and TRBJ1-1; as DNA is missing, the TRBD1 call by TCRdb cannot be tested. CDR3 length: 11 residues. Germline CDR1 is SEHNR and CDR2 is FQNEAQ (reference sequence).

The CDR3 reads CASSSDGVEAFF. This chain joins TRBV5-1 and TRBJ1-1. This CDR3 region has 12 residues. Germline CDR1 SGHRS, CDR2 YFSETQ.

The chain recombines TRBV29-1 with TRBJ2-7; TCRdb proposes TRBD1, but this gene call is untestable without DNA. The CDR3 covers 14 residues. Germline V gene lookup returns CDR1 SQVTM and CDR2 ANQGSEA. CDR3 in amino acids: CSVAGTGVSYEQYF.

CDR3 loop: CASSLFATSEAGANVLTF. The chain couples TRBV5-1 to TRBJ2-6. This CDR3 spans 18 amino acids. CDR1 and CDR2 (germline): SGHRS, YFSETQ.

This sequence joins TRBV27 and TRBJ2-7. Germline V CDR1 and CDR2: MNHEY, SMNVEV (reference sequence). This CDR3 has 14 amino acids. The CDR3 sequence: CASSLSQDSYEQYF.

V and J are TRBV7-3 and TRBJ2-1; TCRdb's D gene call, TRBD2, goes unchecked for lack of DNA. This CDR3 has 15 residues. The germline V gene encodes CDR1 SGHTA and CDR2 FQGTGA. CDR3 sequence reads: CASSLTASDYNEQFF.

This chain uses TRBV20-1 with TRBJ2-1; the TRBD1 assignment by TCRdb is unverifiable without DNA. Looked up from germline, CDR1 is DFQATT and CDR2 is SNEGSKA (reference sequence). This CDR3 is built from 14 residues. The CDR3 loop is CSARPTGSYNEQFF.

The chain combines TRBV20-1 with TRBJ2-7; the TCRdb call, TRBD2, lacks DNA for checking. The CDR3 extends over 14 amino acids. Germline V gene data show CDR1 as DFQATT and CDR2 as SNEGSKA (reference sequence). This chain's CDR3 is CSARSASGTYEQYF.

V is TRBV29-1 and J is TRBJ2-7; TCRdb calls TRBD1, which cannot be checked without DNA. CDR3 length: 12 amino acids. Germline assignment: CDR1 SQVTM and CDR2 ANQGSEA. This CDR3 is CSAQDRGYEQYF.

This chain connects TRBV9 to TRBJ2-3; TCRdb names TRBD1, which stays unverified in the absence of DNA. Germline lookup yields CDR1 SGDLS and CDR2 YYNGEE. This CDR3 has 17 residues. The chain's CDR3 is CASSALGEPVLHDTQYF.

The chain employs TRBV7-2 and TRBJ1-1. Germline-derived CDR1 and CDR2 are SGHTA and FQGNSA. The CDR3 is made up of 12 amino acids. CDR3: CASSPVNSEAFF.